Sequencing of this TCR beta chain was carried out in a study of blood T cell repertoires in COVID-19. Study-wide context: Italy, Spain and the United States were the sources of the convalescent and acute COVID-19 samples. The cDNA or gDNA used as material had been derived from T cells, B-cell-depleted T cells, or PBMCs.

CDR3 size: 15 residues. The germline V and J ends were trimmed by 7 bases and 1 base, with 11 bases remaining between them. CDR1 and CDR2 from the germline V gene are MNHEY and SVGAGI. This clone has just a few counts. In the study's own analysis: Estimates of nucleated cell counts were drawn from the amplification of reference gene primers. The table came from immunoSEQ multiplex PCR; TCRdb's copy has only in-frame clones and leaves some out. D and trimming come from the DNA, and the V and J calls and clone size come from that table. The table lists about 130,000 clones, less than 90% of them singletons.

The TCR comes from a woman of 80 years or more with acute or convalescent COVID-19. Material: peripheral blood. This chain uses TRBV6-5 with TRBJ2-6, with D tentatively TRBD1 (6 bases). Here the CDR3 reads CASTLDRSGANVLTF. In DNA, the CDR3 is TGTGCCAGCACCCTCGACAGGTCTGGGGCCAACGTCCTGACTTTC.